The sequence of this TCR beta chain was determined in a study of T cell changes during pregnancy in multiple sclerosis. Generated by immunoSEQ multiplex PCR, the TCRdb table keeps only in-frame clones and is missing some. Of 60,000 to 75,000 clones listed, roughly nine tenths were seen once; the top ten hold approximately 1.5%. The clonotype comes from a female donor in good health, enrolled as a control in a pregnancy study. Specimen: peripheral blood, collected in the second trimester of pregnancy.

The CDR3 DNA sequence: TGTGCCAGCAGTGAAGAACAGGCTCGGCAGCCCCAGCATTTT. Protein product: CASSEEQARQPQHF. The chain joins TRBV2 to TRBJ1-5; D might be TRBD1 (5 bases). Trimming removed 1 base from V and 7 bases from J, with 11 bases in between. Germline V gives CDR1 SNHLY, CDR2 FYNNEI. This CDR3 contains 14 residues.